This TCR beta chain was found in a study of T cells expressing NK-cell markers (dated by TCRdb to the early 2020s). For context, the study as a whole: Eight donors provided sorted CD3+CD56+NKG2C+, CD3+CD56+NKG2C- and CD3+CD56-NKG2C+ T-cell subsets, whose TCR beta-chain repertoires were profiled. Of the eight sequenced donors, seven were found to be HCMV-seropositive and one was found to be HCMV-seronegative. The study sequenced eight donors, all healthy volunteers chosen at random: three men and five women. Illumina HiSeq 2000/2500, MiSeq or NextSeq was used to sequence libraries as 2 x 150 bp reads.

Sequencing was carried out with an Illumina HiSeq 2000. The TCR beta cDNA libraries were made using 5'RACE template switching, a step that added both a universal primer site and unique molecular identifiers. Priming for cDNA synthesis came from the TCR beta constant segment, and two successive PCR amplification steps followed. In the source study's methods: Reads were demultiplexed and grouped by UMI with MIGEC, and clonotypes were assembled and quantified with MiTCR. To exclude erroneous sequences, any TCR cDNA sequence not supported by at least two reads was discarded. Downstream repertoire analysis used the tcR package, and clonotypes were matched across fractions by CDR3 nucleotide sequence plus V segment. Antigen specificity was annotated against VDJdb with VDJmatch, allowing one amino acid substitution in CDR3. Reads reprocessed by TCRdb are summarized as one entry per CDR3 protein sequence, and DNA is absent. These V and J calls originate from TCRdb's pipeline instead of the authors' own analysis. The sample's own table lists about 460,000 distinct CDR3 sequences. The ten largest clones capture roughly 1.4% of the sample.

What the work shows at the level of the full study, not this receptor alone: For six donors, the dominant CD3+CD56+NKG2C+ clonotypes were among the top 10 CD8+ clonotypes and accounted for 1.0-7.0% of CD8+ T cells. Those dominant clonotypes were again the most abundant among CD3+CD56-NKG2C+ cells in four donors, at about 28.3-65%. It remained unclear whether the expanded NKG2C-expressing T cell clones were specific for HCMV antigens.

HCMV-specific IgG was detected in serum with a commercial ELISA kit to determine HCMV serostatus. Peripheral blood mononuclear cells were isolated from blood by Ficoll density gradient centrifugation. As regards this clonotype: What this receptor recognizes is not known.

The cysteine opens and the phenylalanine closes a CDR3 of 13 amino acids. DNA was not recorded. The germline V gene (reference sequence) specifies GTSNPN as CDR1 and SVGIG as CDR2. The chain couples TRBV30 to TRBJ2-5. This TCR came from a woman aged 45-65 years in good health. Donor details come from another sample of the same person, matched by shared clones. Material: blood T cells: a sorted CD56 or NKG2C T cell subset, CD4+ or CD8+ T cells, or bulk PBMC T cells (not recorded which). The CDR3 region has the sequence CAWSAATKETQYF.